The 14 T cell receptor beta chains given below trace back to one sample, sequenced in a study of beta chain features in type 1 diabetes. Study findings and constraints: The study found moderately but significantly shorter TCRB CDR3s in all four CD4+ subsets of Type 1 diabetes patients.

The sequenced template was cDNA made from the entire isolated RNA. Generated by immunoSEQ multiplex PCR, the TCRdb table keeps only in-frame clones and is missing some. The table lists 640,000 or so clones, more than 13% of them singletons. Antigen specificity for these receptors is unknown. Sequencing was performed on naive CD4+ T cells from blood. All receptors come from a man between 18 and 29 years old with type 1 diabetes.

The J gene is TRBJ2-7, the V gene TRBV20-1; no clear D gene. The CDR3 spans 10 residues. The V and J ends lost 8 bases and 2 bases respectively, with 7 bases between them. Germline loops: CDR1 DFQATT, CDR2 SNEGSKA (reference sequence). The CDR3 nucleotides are TGCAGTCCCTATCCCTACGAGCAGTACTTC. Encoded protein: CSPYPYEQYF.

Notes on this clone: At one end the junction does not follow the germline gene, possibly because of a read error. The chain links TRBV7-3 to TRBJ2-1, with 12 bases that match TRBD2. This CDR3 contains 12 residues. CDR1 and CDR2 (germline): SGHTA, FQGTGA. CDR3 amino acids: CASSTLAGGLVF. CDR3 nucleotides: TGTGCCAGCAGCACCCTAGCGGGGGGGTTGGTCTTC.

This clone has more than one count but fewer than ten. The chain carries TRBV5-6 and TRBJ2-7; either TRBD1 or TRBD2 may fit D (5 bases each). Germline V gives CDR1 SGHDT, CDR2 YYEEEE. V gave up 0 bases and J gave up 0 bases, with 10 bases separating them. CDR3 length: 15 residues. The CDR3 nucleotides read TGTGCCAGCAGCTTGGAGTGGGACGGCTCCTACGAGCAGTACTTC. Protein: CASSLEWDGSYEQYF.

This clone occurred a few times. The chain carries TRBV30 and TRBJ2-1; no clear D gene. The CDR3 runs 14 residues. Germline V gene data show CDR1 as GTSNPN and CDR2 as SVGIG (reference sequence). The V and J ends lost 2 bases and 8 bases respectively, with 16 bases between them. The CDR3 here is CAWSMGPGRDEQFF. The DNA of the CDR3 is TGTGCCTGGAGTATGGGCCCCGGCCGAGATGAGCAGTTCTTC.

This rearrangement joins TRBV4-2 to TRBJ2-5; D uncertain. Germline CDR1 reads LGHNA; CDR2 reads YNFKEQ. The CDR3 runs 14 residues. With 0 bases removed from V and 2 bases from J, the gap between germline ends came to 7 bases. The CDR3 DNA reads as TGTGCCAGCAGCCAAGAAGACACTCAAGAGACCCAGTACTTC. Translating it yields CASSQEDTQETQYF.

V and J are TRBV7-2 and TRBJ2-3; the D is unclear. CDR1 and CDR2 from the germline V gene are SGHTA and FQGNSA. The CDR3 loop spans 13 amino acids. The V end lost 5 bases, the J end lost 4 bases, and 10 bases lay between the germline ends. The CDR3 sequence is CASSPPSADTQYF. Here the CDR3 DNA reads TGTGCCAGCAGCCCCCCATCTGCAGATACGCAGTATTTT. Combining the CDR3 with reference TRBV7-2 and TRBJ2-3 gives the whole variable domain GAGVSQSPSNKVTEKGKDVELRCDPISGHTALYWYRQSLGQGLEFLIYFQGNSAPDKSGLPSDRFSAERTGGSVSTLTIQRTQQEDSAVYLCASSPPSADTQYFGPGTRLTVL.

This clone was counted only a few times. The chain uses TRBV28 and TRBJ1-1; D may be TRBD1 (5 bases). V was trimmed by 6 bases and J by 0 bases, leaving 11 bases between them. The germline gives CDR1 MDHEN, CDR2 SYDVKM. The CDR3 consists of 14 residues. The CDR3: CASSPGTLNTEAFF. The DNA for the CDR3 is TGTGCCAGCAGCCCCGGGACCTTGAACACTGAAGCTTTCTTT.

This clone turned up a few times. The CDR3 region is CSGLQGWNNEQFF. The CDR3 DNA reads as TGCAGCGGATTACAGGGTTGGAACAATGAGCAGTTCTTC. The chain is built from TRBV29-1 and TRBJ2-1; tentatively, D is TRBD1 (6 bases). V was shortened by 7 bases and J by 5 bases, with 15 bases between the two germline ends. The germline V gene encodes CDR1 SQVTM and CDR2 ANQGSEA. This CDR3 spans 13 amino acids.

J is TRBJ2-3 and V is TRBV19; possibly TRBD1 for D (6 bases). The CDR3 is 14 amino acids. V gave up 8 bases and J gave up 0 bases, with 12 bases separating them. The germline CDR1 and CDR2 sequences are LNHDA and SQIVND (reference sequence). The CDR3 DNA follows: TGTGCCAGTTGGACAGATAGTAGCACAGATACGCAGTATTTT. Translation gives CASWTDSSTDTQYF. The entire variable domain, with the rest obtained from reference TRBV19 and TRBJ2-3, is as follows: DGGITQSPKYLFRKEGQNVTLSCEQNLNHDAMYWYRQDPGQGLRLIYYSQIVNDFQKGDIAEGYSVSREKKESFPLTVTSAQKNPTAFYLCASWTDSSTDTQYFGPGTRLTVL.

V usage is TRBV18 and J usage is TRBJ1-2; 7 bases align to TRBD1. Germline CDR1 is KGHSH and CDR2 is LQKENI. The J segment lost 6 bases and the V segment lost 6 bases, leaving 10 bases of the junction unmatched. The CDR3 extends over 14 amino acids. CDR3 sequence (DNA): TGTGCCAGCTCGCCTGACAGGGAATCTAATGGCTACACCTTC. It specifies CASSPDRESNGYTF.

CDR3: CASSLEPQPQHF. For the CDR3, the DNA is TGTGCCAGCAGCTTAGAACCCCAGCCCCAGCATTTT. The rearrangement links TRBV7-2 to TRBJ1-5; D unclear. This CDR3 spans 12 amino acids. Germline V gene sequence: CDR1 SGHTA, CDR2 FQGNSA. V was clipped by 1 base and J by 7 bases, with 5 bases between them.

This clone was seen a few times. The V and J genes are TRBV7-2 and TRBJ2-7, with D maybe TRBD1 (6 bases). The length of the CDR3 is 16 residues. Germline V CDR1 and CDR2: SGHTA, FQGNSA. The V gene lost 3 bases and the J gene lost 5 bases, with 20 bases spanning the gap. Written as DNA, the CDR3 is TGTGCCAGCAGCTTCACGTGGGGGCAGGGCCCCCACGAGCAGTACTTC. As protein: CASSFTWGQGPHEQYF. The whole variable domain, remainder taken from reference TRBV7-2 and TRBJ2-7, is GAGVSQSPSNKVTEKGKDVELRCDPISGHTALYWYRQSLGQGLEFLIYFQGNSAPDKSGLPSDRFSAERTGGSVSTLTIQRTQQEDSAVYLCASSFTWGQGPHEQYFGPGTRLTVT.

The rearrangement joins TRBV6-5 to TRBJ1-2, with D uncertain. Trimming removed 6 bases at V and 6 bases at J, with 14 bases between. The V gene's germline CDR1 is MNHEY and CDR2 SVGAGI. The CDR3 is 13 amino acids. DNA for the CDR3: TGTGCCAGCAGAACTCGGACGATAGATGGCTACACCTTC. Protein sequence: CASRTRTIDGYTF.

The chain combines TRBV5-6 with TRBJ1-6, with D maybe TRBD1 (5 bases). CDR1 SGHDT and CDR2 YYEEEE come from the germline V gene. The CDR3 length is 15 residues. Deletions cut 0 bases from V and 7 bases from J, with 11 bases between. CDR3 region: CASSLGGAVNSPLHF. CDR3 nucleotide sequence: TGTGCCAGCAGCTTGGGTGGGGCAGTGAATTCACCCCTCCACTTT.